What follows describes a single T cell receptor (beta chain). The method was immunoSEQ multiplex PCR; TCRdb's version includes in-frame clones alone and lacks a portion of them. This sample has more than 20,000 clones, with more than 85% found just once. This entry comes from a study of chemoradiotherapy in HPV16-positive cancers. V dropped 7 bases and J dropped 2 bases, with 15 bases sitting between them. Germline CDR1 reads LNHDA; CDR2 reads SQIVND (reference sequence). There are 15 residues in the CDR3. The sample in question was blood, obtained from a patient who underwent chemoradiotherapy. The clonotype was recovered from a human donor with HPV-associated anogenital cancer. The rearrangement links TRBV19 to TRBJ1-5; unclear D gene. The CDR3 spells CASTSRTGGNQPQHF. For the CDR3, the DNA is TGTGCCAGTACCTCTAGAACGGGTGGCAATCAGCCCCAGCATTTT.